The rows below give T cell receptor beta chains drawn from one sample of a study of long-term antiretroviral therapy in people with HIV. The repertoire was sequenced with immunoSEQ multiplex PCR; TCRdb's copy has only in-frame clones and lacks some. The sample records tens of thousands of clones, roughly 95% being singletons. Sequenced material: unsorted PBMCs, taken 3.7 years after starting antiretroviral therapy. These receptors all stem from a woman between 50 and 59 years old with HIV. Both conserved end residues are part of each CDR3. A D gene is named only where the DNA matches it firmly. Size values are once, few and many counts, or a class for expanded clones, and some rows have none.

CDR3nt: TGTGCCAGCAGAAGGACAGAGAGCTATGGCTACACCTTC
CDR3aa: CASRRTESYGYTF
v_gene: TRBV6-5
d_gene: .
abundance: .
j_gene: TRBJ1-2

CDR3nt: TGTGCCAGCAGCTTAAGCCGTATGACAGGGGGGGATGAAAAACTGTTTTTT
CDR3aa: CASSLSRMTGGDEKLFF
v_gene: TRBV7-9
d_gene: TRBD1
abundance: .
j_gene: TRBJ1-4

CDR3nt: TGTGCCATCAGTGCGTCACTAGCGGGGGTGGTCGTCGGGGAGCTGTTTTTT
CDR3aa: CAISASLAGVVVGELFF
v_gene: TRBV10-3
d_gene: TRBD2
abundance: .
j_gene: TRBJ2-2

CDR3nt: TGTGCCAGCAGTTTATCCCCAGGGGGGGAGACCCAGTACTTC
CDR3aa: CASSLSPGGETQYF
v_gene: TRBV27
d_gene: .
abundance: .
j_gene: TRBJ2-5

CDR3nt: TGTGCCAGCAGCTTGGCCTCAGGGGGCGCTTACACCTTC
CDR3aa: CASSLASGGAYTF
v_gene: TRBV5-4
d_gene: TRBD1
abundance: .
j_gene: TRBJ1-2

CDR3nt: TGTGCCAGCAGTGTAGGGGCGGGGTCGGATTCACCCCTCCACTTT
CDR3aa: CASSVGAGSDSPLHF
v_gene: TRBV9
d_gene: .
abundance: .
j_gene: TRBJ1-6

CDR3nt: TGTGCCAGCAGTTACGTTGGGATCGCTGAAGCTTTCTTT
CDR3aa: CASSYVGIAEAFF
v_gene: TRBV27
d_gene: .
abundance: .
j_gene: TRBJ1-1

CDR3nt: TGTGCCAGCAGCTTAGATCTACTAGCAAAGTCAGAGACCCAGTACTTC
CDR3aa: CASSLDLLAKSETQYF
v_gene: TRBV7-6
d_gene: .
abundance: .
j_gene: TRBJ2-5

CDR3nt: TGTGCCAGCAGTTTGATGGACTATGGCTACACCTTC
CDR3aa: CASSLMDYGYTF
v_gene: TRBV5-8
d_gene: .
abundance: .
j_gene: TRBJ1-2

CDR3nt: TGTGCCATCAGTGATGTCGGTGGCACTGAAGCTTTCTTT
CDR3aa: CAISDVGGTEAFF
v_gene: TRBV10-3
d_gene: .
abundance: .
j_gene: TRBJ1-1

CDR3nt: TGTGCCAGCAGCTGGAGAGAGGGTCCAGGGCGAGAGCAGTACTTC
CDR3aa: CASSWREGPGREQYF
v_gene: TRBV7-2
d_gene: .
abundance: .
j_gene: TRBJ2-7

CDR3nt: TGTGCCAGCGGGGGGGTCCAAGAGACCCAGTACTTC
CDR3aa: CASGGVQETQYF
v_gene: TRBV7-6
d_gene: TRBD2
abundance: .
j_gene: TRBJ2-5

CDR3nt: TGTGCCAGTAGACAGGGACTAGCGGCCACAGATACGCAGTATTTT
CDR3aa: CASRQGLAATDTQYF
v_gene: TRBV19
d_gene: TRBD2
abundance: once
j_gene: TRBJ2-3

CDR3nt: TGTGCCAGCAGAGGGCAGTACTTC
CDR3aa: CASRGQYF
v_gene: TRBV2
d_gene: .
abundance: .
j_gene: TRBJ2-5

CDR3nt: TGTGCCAGCAGCCCGGGGGATAACACTGAAGCTTTCTTT
CDR3aa: CASSPGDNTEAFF
v_gene: TRBV5-6
d_gene: .
abundance: .
j_gene: TRBJ1-1

CDR3nt: TGTGCCAGCAGCTTAAGGGGGCTTTTAGAGACCCAGTACTTC
CDR3aa: CASSLRGLLETQYF
v_gene: TRBV7-3
d_gene: .
abundance: .
j_gene: TRBJ2-5

CDR3nt: TGTGCCAGCAGCACCCGACAGGAGGATGGGGGGGCCAACGTCCTGACTTTC
CDR3aa: CASSTRQEDGGANVLTF
v_gene: TRBV9
d_gene: .
abundance: .
j_gene: TRBJ2-6